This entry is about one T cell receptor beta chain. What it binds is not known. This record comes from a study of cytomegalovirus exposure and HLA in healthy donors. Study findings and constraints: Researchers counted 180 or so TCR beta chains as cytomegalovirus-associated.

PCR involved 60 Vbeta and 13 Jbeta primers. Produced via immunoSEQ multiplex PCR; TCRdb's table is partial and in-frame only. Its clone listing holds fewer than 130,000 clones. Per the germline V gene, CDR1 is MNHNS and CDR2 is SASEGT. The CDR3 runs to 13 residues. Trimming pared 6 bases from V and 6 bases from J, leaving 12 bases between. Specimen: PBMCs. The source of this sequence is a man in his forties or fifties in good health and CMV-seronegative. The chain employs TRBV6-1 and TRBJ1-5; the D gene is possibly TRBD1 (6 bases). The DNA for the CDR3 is TGTGCCAGCAGACAGGGACAAGGTCAGCCCCAGCATTTT. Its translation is CASRQGQGQPQHF.